The clone carrying this T cell receptor beta chain is deemed medium-sized by its frequency. Its antigen is not identified. The source of the sample is a study of T cell clusters in autoimmune cytopenias. In the study overall: Per sample, median TRB depth was 51,575 reads, yielding a median about 2,000 distinct clonotypes. Study-level points and caveats: TRB repertoire shifts in secondary cytopenia and chronic lymphocytic leukemia mostly reflected lymphoma, not autoimmunity.

The germline CDR1 and CDR2 sequences are DFQATT and SNEGSKA (reference sequence). This CDR3 region has 13 residues. TRB was amplified from roughly 250 ng of peripheral blood genomic DNA per sample. Multiplex touch-down PCR amplified TRB using TRB-A and TRB-B pools in one tube. TCRdb re-called the multiplex PCR reads and catalogs CDR3 proteins one per entry, DNA excluded. This table lists some 3,500 distinct CDR3 sequences. The chain links TRBV20-1 to TRBJ2-5; TCRdb outputs TRBD2, but without DNA this stays unchecked. Sequencing was performed on peripheral blood. This receptor was obtained from a human donor with an autoimmune cytopenia or autoimmune hepatitis (not recorded which). CDR3 loop: CSALGGGQETQYF.